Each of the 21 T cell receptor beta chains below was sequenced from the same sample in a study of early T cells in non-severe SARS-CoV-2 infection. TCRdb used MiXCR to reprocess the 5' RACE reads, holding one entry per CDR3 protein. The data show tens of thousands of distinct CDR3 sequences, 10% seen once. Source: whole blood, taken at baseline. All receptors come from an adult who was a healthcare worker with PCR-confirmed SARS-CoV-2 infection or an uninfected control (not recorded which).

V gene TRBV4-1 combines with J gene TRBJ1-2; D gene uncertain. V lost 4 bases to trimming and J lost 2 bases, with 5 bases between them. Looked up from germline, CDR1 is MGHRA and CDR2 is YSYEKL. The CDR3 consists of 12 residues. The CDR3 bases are TGCGCCAGCAGCCGAGCGAACTATGGCTACACCTTC. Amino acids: CASSRANYGYTF.

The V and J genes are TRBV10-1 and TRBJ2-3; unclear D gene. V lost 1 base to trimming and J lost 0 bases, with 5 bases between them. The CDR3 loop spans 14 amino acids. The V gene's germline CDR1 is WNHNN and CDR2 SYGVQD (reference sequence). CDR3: CASSELQSTDTQYF. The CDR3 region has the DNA TGCGCCAGCAGTGAGTTACAGAGCACAGATACGCAGTATTTT.

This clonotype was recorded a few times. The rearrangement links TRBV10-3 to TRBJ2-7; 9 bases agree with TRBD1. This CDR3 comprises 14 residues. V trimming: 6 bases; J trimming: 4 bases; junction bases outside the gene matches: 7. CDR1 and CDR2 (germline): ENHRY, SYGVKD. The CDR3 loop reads CAIRDGTGLYEQYF. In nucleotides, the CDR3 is TGTGCCATCAGGGACGGGACAGGGCTGTACGAGCAGTACTTC.

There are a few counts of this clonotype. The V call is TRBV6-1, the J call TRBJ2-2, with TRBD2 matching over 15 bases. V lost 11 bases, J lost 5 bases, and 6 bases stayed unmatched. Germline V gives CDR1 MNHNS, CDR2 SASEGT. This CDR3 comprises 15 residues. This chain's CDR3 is CACSGTSGGTGELFF. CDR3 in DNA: TGTGCCTGCTCCGGGACTAGCGGGGGGACCGGGGAGCTGTTTTTT.

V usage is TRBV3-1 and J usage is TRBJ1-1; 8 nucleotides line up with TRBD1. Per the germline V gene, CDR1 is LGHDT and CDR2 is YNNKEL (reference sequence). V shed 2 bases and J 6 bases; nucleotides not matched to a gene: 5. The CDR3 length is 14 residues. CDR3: CASSQTDRASEAFF. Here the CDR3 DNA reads TGTGCCAGCAGCCAAACGGACAGGGCATCTGAAGCTTTCTTT.

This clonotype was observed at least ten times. The CDR3 coding sequence is TGTGCCAGCAGCACCTGGACTAGCGAGTTTACAAAGAGTTTCCCGCAAGATACGCAGTATTTT. This encodes CASSTWTSEFTKSFPQDTQYF. This chain joins TRBV7-6 and TRBJ2-3, with TRBD2 matching 9 bases. CDR1 is SGHVS and CDR2 is FNYEAQ in the germline V gene. V lost 5 bases and J lost 5; bases outside the gene matches: 26. The CDR3 totals 21 residues.

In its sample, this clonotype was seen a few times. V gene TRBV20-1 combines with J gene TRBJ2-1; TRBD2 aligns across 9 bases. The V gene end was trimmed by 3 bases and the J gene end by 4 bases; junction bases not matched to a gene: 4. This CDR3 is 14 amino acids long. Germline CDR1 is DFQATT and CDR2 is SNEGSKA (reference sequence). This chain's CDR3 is CSASGAGGYNEQFF. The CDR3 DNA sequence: TGCAGTGCTAGCGGAGCGGGGGGATACAATGAGCAGTTCTTC.

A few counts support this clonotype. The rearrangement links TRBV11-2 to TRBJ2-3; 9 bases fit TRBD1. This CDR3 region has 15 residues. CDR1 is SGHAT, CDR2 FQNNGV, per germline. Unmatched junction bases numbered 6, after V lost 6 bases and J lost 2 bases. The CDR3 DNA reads TGTGCCAGCAGTTCCGGGACAGGGCCCACAGATACGCAGTATTTT. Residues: CASSSGTGPTDTQYF.

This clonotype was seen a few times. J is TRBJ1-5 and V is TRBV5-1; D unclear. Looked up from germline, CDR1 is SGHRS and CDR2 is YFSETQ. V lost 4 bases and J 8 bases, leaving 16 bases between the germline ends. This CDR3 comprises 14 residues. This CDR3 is CASSPNSPEEPQHF. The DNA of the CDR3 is TGCGCCAGCAGCCCGAATAGTCCGGAGGAGCCCCAGCATTTT.

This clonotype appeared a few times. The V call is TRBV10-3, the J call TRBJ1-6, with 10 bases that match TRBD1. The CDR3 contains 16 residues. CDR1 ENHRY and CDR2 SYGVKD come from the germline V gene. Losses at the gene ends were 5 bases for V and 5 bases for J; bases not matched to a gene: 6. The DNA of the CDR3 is TGTGCCATCAGTCTTACGGACAGGGGGGATAATTCACCCCTCCACTTT. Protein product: CAISLTDRGDNSPLHF.

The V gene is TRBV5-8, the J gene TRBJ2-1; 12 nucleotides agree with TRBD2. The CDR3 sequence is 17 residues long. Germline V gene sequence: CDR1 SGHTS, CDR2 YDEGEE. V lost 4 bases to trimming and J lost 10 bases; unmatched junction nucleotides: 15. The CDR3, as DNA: TGTGCCAGCAGCCCGTCCCCGCCTAGCGGGGGGGCCGGGGAGCAGTTCTTC. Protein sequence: CASSPSPPSGGAGEQFF.

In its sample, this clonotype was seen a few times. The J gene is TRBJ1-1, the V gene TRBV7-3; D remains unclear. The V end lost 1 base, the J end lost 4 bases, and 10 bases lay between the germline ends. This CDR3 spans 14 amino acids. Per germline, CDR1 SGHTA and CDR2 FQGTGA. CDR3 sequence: CASSLNTGVTEAFF. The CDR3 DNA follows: TGTGCCAGCAGCTTAAATACGGGTGTCACTGAAGCTTTCTTT. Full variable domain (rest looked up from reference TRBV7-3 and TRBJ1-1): GAGVSQTPSNKVTEKGKYVELRCDPISGHTALYWYRQSLGQGPEFLIYFQGTGAADDSGLPNDRFFAVRPEGSVSTLKIQRTERGDSAVYLCASSLNTGVTEAFFGQGTRLTVV.

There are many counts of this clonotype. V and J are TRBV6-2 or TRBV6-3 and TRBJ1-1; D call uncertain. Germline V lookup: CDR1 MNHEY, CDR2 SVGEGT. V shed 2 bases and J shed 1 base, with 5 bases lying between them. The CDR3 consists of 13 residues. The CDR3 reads CASSYGRNTEAFF. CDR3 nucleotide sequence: TGTGCCAGCAGTTACGGGCGGAACACTGAAGCTTTCTTT.

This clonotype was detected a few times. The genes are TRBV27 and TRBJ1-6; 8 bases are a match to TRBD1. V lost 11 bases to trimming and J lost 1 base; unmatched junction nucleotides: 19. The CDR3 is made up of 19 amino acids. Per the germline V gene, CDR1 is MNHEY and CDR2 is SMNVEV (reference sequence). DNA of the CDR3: TGTGCCTCCAGCAGAGGGGCAGGGGGCGCTTCTTCCTATAATTCACCCCTCCACTTT. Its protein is CASSRGAGGASSYNSPLHF.

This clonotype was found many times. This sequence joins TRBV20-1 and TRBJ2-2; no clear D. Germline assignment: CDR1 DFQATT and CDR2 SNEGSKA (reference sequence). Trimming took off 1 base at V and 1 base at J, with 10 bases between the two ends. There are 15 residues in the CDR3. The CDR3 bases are TGCAGTGCTAGAGCGTTGAATAAGAACACCGGGGAGCTGTTTTTT. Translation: CSARALNKNTGELFF.

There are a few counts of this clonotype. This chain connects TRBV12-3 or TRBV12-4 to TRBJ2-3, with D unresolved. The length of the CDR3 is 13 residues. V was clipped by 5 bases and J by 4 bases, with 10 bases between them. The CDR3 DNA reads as TGTGCCAGCAGTCGGAATTCCCCAGATACGCAGTATTTT. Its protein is CASSRNSPDTQYF.

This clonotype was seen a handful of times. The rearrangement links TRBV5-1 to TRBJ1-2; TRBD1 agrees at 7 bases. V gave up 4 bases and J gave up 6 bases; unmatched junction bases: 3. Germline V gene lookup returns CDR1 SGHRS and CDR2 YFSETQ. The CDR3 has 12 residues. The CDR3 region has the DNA TGCGCCAGCAGCGGGACAGCAAATGGCTACACCTTC. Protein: CASSGTANGYTF.

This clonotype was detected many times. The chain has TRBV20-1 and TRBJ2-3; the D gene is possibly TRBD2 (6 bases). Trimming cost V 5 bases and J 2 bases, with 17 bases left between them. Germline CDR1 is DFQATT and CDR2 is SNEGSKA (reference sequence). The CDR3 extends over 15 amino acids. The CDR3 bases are TGCAGTGCTCAGAGACCGGGACTTACCACAGATACGCAGTATTTT. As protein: CSAQRPGLTTDTQYF.

CDR3 in DNA: TGCGCCAGCAGCCAAGTTCTGGGACAGACCTACGAGCAGTACTTC. Residues: CASSQVLGQTYEQYF. J is TRBJ2-7 and V is TRBV4-1; the match to TRBD1 covers 7 bases. Trimming removed 1 base from V and 2 bases from J; junction bases left unmatched: 5. CDR1 and CDR2 from the germline V gene are MGHRA and YSYEKL. This CDR3 contains 15 residues.

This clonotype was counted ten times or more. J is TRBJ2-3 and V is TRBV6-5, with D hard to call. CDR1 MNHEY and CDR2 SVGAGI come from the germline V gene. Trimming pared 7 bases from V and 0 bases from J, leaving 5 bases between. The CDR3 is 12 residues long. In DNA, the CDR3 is TGTGCCAGCAAGGCTAGCACAGATACGCAGTATTTT. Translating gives CASKASTDTQYF.

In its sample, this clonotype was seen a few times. This CDR3 reads CSALKLGEAFF. The CDR3 coding sequence is TGCAGTGCCCTAAAATTAGGGGAGGCTTTCTTT. The chain carries TRBV20-1 and TRBJ1-1, with D possibly matching TRBD1 (5 bases). The CDR3 extends over 11 amino acids. The V gene lost 6 bases and the J gene lost 11 bases, with 16 bases spanning the gap. CDR1 DFQATT and CDR2 SNEGSKA come from the germline V gene (reference sequence).